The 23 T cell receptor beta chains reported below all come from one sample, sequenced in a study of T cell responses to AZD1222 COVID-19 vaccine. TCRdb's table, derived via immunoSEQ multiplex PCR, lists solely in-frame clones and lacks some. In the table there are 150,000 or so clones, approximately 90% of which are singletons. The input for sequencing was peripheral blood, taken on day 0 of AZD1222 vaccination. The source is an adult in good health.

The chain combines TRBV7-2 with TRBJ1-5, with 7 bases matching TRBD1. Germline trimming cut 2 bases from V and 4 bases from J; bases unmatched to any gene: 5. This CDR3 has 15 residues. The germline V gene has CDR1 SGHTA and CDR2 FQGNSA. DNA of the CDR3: TGTGCCAGCAGCTTATATATGGGACAGAATCAGCCCCAGCATTTT. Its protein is CASSLYMGQNQPQHF.

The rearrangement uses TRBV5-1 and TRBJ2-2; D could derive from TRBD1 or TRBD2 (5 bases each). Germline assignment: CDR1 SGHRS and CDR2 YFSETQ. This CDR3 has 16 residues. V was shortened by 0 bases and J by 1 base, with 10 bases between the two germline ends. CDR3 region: CASSLGGTVNTGELFF. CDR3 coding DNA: TGCGCCAGCAGCTTGGGAGGGACGGTGAACACCGGGGAGCTGTTTTTT.

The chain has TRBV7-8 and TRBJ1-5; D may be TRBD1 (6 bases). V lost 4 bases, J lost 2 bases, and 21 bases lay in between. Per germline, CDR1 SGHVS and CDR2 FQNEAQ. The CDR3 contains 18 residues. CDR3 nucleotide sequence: TGTGCCAGCAGCTCGACCAGGGGAGGAGGGGCGGGCAATCAGCCCCAGCATTTT. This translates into CASSSTRGGGAGNQPQHF.

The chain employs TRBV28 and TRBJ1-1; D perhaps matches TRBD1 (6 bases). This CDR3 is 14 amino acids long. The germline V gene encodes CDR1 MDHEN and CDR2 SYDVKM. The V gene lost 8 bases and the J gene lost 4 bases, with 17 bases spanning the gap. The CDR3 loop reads CASARGGASTEAFF. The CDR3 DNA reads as TGTGCCAGCGCAAGGGGGGGCGCTAGCACTGAAGCTTTCTTT.

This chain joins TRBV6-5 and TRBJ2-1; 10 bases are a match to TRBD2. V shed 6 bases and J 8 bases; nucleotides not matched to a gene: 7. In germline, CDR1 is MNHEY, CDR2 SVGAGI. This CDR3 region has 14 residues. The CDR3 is CASREREGGYEQFF. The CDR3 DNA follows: TGTGCCAGCAGGGAGCGGGAGGGCGGCTATGAGCAGTTCTTC.

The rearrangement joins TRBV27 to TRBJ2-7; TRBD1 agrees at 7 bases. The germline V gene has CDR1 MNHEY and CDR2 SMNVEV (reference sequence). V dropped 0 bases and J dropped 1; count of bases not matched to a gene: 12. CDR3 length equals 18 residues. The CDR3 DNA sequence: TGTGCCAGCAGTTTATCGAGACAGGGTCATCTCCAGTCCTACGAGCAGTACTTC. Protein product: CASSLSRQGHLQSYEQYF.

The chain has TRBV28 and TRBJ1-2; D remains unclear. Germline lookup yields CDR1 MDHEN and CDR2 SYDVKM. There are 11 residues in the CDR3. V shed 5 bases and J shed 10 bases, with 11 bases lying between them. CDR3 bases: TGTGCCAGCAGTACCTGGACGGACTACACCTTC. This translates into CASSTWTDYTF.

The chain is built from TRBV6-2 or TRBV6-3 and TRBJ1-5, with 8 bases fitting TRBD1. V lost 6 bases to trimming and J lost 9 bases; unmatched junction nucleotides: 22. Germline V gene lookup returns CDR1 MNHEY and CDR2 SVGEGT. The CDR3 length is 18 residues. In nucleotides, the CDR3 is TGTGCCAGCAGCCCCGGGACAGGAGCCTTTCCCCGGGAAATGCCCCAGCATTTT. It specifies CASSPGTGAFPREMPQHF.

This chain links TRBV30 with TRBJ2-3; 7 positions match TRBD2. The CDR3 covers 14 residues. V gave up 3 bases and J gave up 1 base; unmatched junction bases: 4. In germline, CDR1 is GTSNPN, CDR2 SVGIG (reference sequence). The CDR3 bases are TGTGCCTGGAGGTTAGCGGGCGGCACAGATACGCAGTATTTT. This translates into CAWRLAGGTDTQYF. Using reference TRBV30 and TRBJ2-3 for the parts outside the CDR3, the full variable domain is SQTIHQWPATLVQPVGSPLSLECTVEGTSNPNLYWYRQAAGRGLQLLFYSVGIGQISSEVPQNLSASRPQDRQFILSSKKLLLSDSGFYLCAWRLAGGTDTQYFGPGTRLTVL.

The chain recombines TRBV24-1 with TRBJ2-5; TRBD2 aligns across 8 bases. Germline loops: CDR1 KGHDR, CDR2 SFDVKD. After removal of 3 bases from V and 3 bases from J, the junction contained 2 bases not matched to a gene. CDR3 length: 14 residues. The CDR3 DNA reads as TGTGCCACCAGTGATCAACTAGCGGAAGAGACCCAGTACTTC. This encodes CATSDQLAEETQYF.

The CDR3 spells CASRQLRIAGGVGRFDEQFF. DNA of the CDR3: TGTGCCAGTAGGCAGCTGCGGATAGCGGGAGGGGTGGGTAGGTTCGATGAGCAGTTCTTC. The chain recombines TRBV19 with TRBJ2-1, with TRBD2 identical over 11 bases. CDR3 length: 20 residues. V was clipped by 6 bases and J by 8 bases; unmatched bases: 24. From germline, CDR1 is LNHDA and CDR2 SQIVND (reference sequence).

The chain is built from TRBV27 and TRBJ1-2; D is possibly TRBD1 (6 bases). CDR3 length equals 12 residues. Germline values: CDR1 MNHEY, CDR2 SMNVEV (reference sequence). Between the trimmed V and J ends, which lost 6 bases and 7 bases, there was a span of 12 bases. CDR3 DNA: TGTGCCAGCAGGACAGGCTCCGGTGGCTACACCTTC. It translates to CASRTGSGGYTF.

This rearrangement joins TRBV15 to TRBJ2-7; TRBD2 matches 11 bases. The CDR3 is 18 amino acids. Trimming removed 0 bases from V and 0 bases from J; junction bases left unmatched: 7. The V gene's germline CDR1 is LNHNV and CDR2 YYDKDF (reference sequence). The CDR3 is CATSREASGRPSSYEQYF. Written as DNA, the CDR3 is TGTGCCACCAGCAGAGAGGCTAGCGGGAGGCCAAGCTCCTACGAGCAGTACTTC.

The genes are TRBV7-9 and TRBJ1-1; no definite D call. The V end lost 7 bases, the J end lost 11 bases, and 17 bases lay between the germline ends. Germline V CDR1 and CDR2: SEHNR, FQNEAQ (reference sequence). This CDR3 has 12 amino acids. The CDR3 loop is CASTPAALDAFF. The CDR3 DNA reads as TGTGCCAGCACCCCGGCGGCCTTGGATGCTTTCTTT.

The CDR3 here is CASSSQGGDTQYF. The CDR3 DNA sequence: TGTGCCAGCAGCTCCCAGGGGGGAGATACGCAGTATTTT. The chain couples TRBV7-3 to TRBJ2-3, with D possibly TRBD1 on 7 matching bases. Trimming stripped 4 bases from V and 5 bases from J, with 10 bases between. This CDR3 has 13 residues. The germline CDR1 and CDR2 sequences are SGHTA and FQGTGA.

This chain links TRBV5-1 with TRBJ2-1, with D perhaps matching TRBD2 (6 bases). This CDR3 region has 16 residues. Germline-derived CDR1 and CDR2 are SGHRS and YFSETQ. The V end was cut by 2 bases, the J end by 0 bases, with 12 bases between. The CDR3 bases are TGCGCCAGCAGCTTAACGGGAGATAGCTCCTACAATGAGCAGTTCTTC. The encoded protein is CASSLTGDSSYNEQFF.

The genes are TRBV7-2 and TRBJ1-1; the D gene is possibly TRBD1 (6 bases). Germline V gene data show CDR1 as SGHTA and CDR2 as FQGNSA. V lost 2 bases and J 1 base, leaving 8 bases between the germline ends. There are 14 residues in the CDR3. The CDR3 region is CASSLMDRNTEAFF. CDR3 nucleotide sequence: TGTGCCAGCAGCTTAATGGACAGGAACACTGAAGCTTTCTTT.

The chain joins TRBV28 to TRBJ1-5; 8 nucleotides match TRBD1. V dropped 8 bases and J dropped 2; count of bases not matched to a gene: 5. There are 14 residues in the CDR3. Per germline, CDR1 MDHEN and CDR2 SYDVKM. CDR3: CASVPDRGNQPQHF. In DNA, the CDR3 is TGTGCCAGCGTCCCGGACAGGGGCAATCAGCCCCAGCATTTT.

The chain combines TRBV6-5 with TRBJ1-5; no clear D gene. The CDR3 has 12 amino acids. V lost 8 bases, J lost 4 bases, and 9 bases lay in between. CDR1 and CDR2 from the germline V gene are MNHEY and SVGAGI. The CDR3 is CASHHINQPQHF. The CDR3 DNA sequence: TGTGCCAGCCACCATATAAATCAGCCCCAGCATTTT.

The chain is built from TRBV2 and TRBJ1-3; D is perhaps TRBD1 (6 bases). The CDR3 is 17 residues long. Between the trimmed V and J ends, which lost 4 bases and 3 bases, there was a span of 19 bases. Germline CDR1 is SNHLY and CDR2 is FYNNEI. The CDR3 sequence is CASSVTGGGGHGNTIYF. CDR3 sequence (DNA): TGTGCCAGCAGTGTTACCGGAGGTGGGGGGCATGGAAACACCATATATTTT. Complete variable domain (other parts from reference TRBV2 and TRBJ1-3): EPEVTQTPSHQVTQMGQEVILRCVPISNHLYFYWYRQILGQKVEFLVSFYNNEISEKSEIFDDQFSVERPDGSNFTLKIRSTKLEDSAMYFCASSVTGGGGHGNTIYFGEGSWLTVV.

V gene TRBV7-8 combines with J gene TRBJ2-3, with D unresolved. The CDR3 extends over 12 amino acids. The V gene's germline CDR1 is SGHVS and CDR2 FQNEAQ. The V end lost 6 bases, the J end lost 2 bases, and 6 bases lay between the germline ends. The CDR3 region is CASSRFTDTQYF. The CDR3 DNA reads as TGTGCCAGCAGTCGGTTCACAGATACGCAGTATTTT.

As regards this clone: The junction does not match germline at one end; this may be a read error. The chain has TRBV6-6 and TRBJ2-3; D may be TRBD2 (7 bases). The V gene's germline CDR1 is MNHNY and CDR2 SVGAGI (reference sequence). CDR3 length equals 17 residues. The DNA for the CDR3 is TGTGCCGGCAGTCCGGGGGCTAGCGGTCCTAGCACAGATACGCAGTATTTT. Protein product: CAGSPGASGPSTDTQYF.

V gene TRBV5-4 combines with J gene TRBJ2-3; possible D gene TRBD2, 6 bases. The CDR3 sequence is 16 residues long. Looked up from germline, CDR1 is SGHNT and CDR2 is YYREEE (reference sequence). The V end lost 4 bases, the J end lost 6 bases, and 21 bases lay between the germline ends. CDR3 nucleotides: TGTGCCAGCAGCGGAGGGGACGGTGGCAAGGGGGATACGCAGTATTTT. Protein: CASSGGDGGKGDTQYF.